The clone carrying this T cell receptor beta chain was counted once. The sample belongs to a study of blood T cell repertoires in COVID-19. For the study at large: The United States, Italy and Spain supplied acute and convalescent COVID-19 samples. The analysed material was cDNA or gDNA that came from T cells, B-cell-depleted T cells, or PBMCs.

Per the original data handling: Counts of nucleated cells, estimated from reference gene primer amplification, were obtained. Libraries were prepared by immunoSEQ multiplex PCR; TCRdb keeps only in-frame clonotypes and omits some of them. V, J and clone size were drawn from that table, and D and trimming were deduced from the DNA. The data show tens of thousands of clones, with 84% seen just once and over 8.5% held by the top ten. The length of the CDR3 is 13 residues. V was pared by 8 bases and J by 4 bases, with 2 bases of the junction left unmatched. Sequenced: peripheral blood. The TCR was taken from a man aged 55 to 70 with acute or convalescent COVID-19. The rearrangement links TRBV12-3 or TRBV12-4 to TRBJ1-4; TRBD1 agrees at 9 bases. CDR3 coding DNA: TGTGCCAGCGGACAGGGGATTAATGAAAAACTGTTTTTT. Translating it yields CASGQGINEKLFF.